This entry features one T cell receptor beta chain sequence. Its antigen is unidentified. The data stem from a study of early T cells in non-severe SARS-CoV-2 infection. The study, taken as a whole, reports: Comparison of clonotypes with VDJdb favored anti-spike CD8 responses while missing private and CD4 specificities.

The CDR3 length is 13 residues. V was shortened by 4 bases and J by 4 bases, with 10 bases between the two germline ends. Germline V gene sequence: CDR1 KGHSH, CDR2 LQKENI. Unique molecular identifiers tagged individual cDNA molecules. Via MiXCR, TCRdb re-called the 5' RACE reads, giving one row per CDR3 protein. The table lists roughly 99,000 distinct CDR3 sequences, around 10% of them singletons. This sequence originates from an adult who was a healthcare worker with PCR-confirmed SARS-CoV-2 infection or an uninfected control (not recorded which). The V call is TRBV18, the J call TRBJ2-5; perhaps TRBD1 as D (5 bases). Sequencing was performed on whole blood. The CDR3 nucleotides read TGTGCCAGCTCACTGCGACAGAGAGAGACCCAGTACTTC. Residues: CASSLRQRETQYF.